A single sample gave rise to the 5 T cell receptor beta chains below, sequenced in a study of T cells in Graves' hyperthyroidism and ophthalmopathy. The source material, RNA transcripts, was used to amplify TCR beta CDR3 regions. The HTBI set primed first-round TCR CDR3 RT-PCR. TCRdb itself ran the multiplex PCR reads through MiXCR, one entry per CDR3 protein. The data contain more than 300,000 distinct CDR3 sequences, 11% to 15% of them singletons. Sequenced material: blood. The receptors originated from a woman in her 30s with Graves' hyperthyroidism.

There are a few counts of this clonotype. The genes are TRBV11-1 and TRBJ2-1; 8 bases agree with TRBD2. Germline V gene data show CDR1 as SGHAT and CDR2 as FQDESV (reference sequence). V was clipped by 5 bases and J by 8 bases; unmatched bases: 14. The CDR3 has 16 residues. The CDR3 here is CASSGKRQREWHEQFF. DNA for the CDR3: TGTGCCAGCAGCGGCAAGCGCCAGCGGGAGTGGCATGAGCAGTTCTTC.

This clonotype was recorded many times. The chain is built from TRBV7-9 and TRBJ2-7; D not certain. This CDR3 has 13 amino acids. Between the trimmed V and J ends, which lost 5 bases and 2 bases, there was a span of 10 bases. CDR1 is SEHNR, CDR2 FQNEAQ, per germline (reference sequence). This CDR3 is CASSPERTYEQYF. Written as DNA, the CDR3 is TGTGCCAGCAGCCCAGAAAGGACCTACGAGCAGTACTTC.

The table lists this clonotype with many counts. The chain uses TRBV12-3 or TRBV12-4 and TRBJ1-1, with TRBD1 matching over 8 bases. The ends lost 4 bases at V and 3 bases at J; junction bases unmatched: 4. This CDR3 contains 14 residues. CDR3 loop: CASSWQGADTEAFF. In DNA form, the CDR3 reads TGTGCCAGCAGTTGGCAGGGGGCGGACACTGAAGCTTTCTTT.

The chain carries TRBV29-1 and TRBJ1-1; D gene uncertain. The germline V and J ends were trimmed by 5 bases and 4 bases, with 5 bases remaining between them. The CDR3 length is 10 residues. Germline CDR1 reads SQVTM; CDR2 reads ANQGSEA. The CDR3 DNA reads TGCAGCGTTTATGGCACTGAAGCTTTCTTT. Protein sequence: CSVYGTEAFF.

This clonotype was found a few times. This chain links TRBV29-1 with TRBJ2-3, with 10 bases that match TRBD1. V gave up 3 bases and J gave up 4 bases; unmatched junction bases: 10. There are 16 residues in the CDR3. Germline V gene lookup returns CDR1 SQVTM and CDR2 ANQGSEA. CDR3 protein: CSVDNEWTGGPDTQYF. CDR3 sequence (DNA): TGCAGCGTTGACAATGAGTGGACAGGGGGGCCAGATACGCAGTATTTT.